Below, one TCR beta chain is given with its context. Its antigen is currently not known. Within one base of it there is no much larger clone, and no base qualities were kept. RNA was extracted using the RNeasy kit, and roughly 0.45 to 1 ug of the RNA was reverse transcribed with random hexamers. The immunoSEQ multiplex PCR assay, which covers 54 Vbeta and 13 Jbeta segments, was used to amplify TCR beta CDR3 regions. Bias from PCR amplification was corrected by using a synthetic template baseline for primer optimization and for computational correction. Per the original workflow: Reads were assigned to V, D and J genes according to IMGT and analyzed in immunoSEQ Analyzer, with only productive sequences retained. To calculate clonality, Shannon entropy was normalized by log2 of the number of productive unique sequences and then subtracted from one. For each patient and control, public and private clones were evaluated within the 100 most prevalent clones. Susac-specific clones were defined as absent from healthy and MS cohorts, over a thousand published viral clones and other ImmuneACCESS disease sequences. TCRdb trimmed the raw reads at Q25, called clones with MiXCR and kept productive beta chains. Entries are consolidated by CDR3 protein sequence, retaining the most common genes and DNA. The V and J calls and clone size are TCRdb's, not the authors'. The sample has around 170,000 distinct CDR3 sequences on record, approximately 95% of them singletons. The ten largest account for 0.095% to 0.15% of the sample.

The data stem from a study of CD8 T cells in Susac syndrome (dated 2019 in TCRdb). For context, the study as a whole: Among the Susac syndrome patients who were sequenced, clinically active disease was present in over 5 and clinical remission was observed in roughly eight. Susac syndrome patients were therapy-naive, on corticosteroids (some also receiving IVIg), or on IVIg alone at blood withdrawal. The study used repertoire sequencing to test whether antigen drove CD8+ T cell activation and differentiation in Susac syndrome. General conclusions and limits of the study: The number of individuals in the TCR sequencing and HLA analysis was acknowledged as relatively small. No clonal expansion was detected in the CD4+ T cell repertoire of Susac syndrome patients.

High-throughput TCR beta sequencing profiled peripheral blood CD8+ and CD4+ T cells from healthy donors, Susac syndrome patients and multiple sclerosis patients. The Susac syndrome patients fulfilled recently defined diagnostic criteria for definite or probable disease. CD8+ TEMRA cells were enriched by FACS, while bulk CD8+ and CD4+ T cells were purified by magnetic negative isolation. Blood was drawn into EDTA tubes, processed within 24 hours, and PBMCs were isolated by density gradient centrifugation. PBMCs intended for TCR sequencing were cryopreserved in liquid nitrogen and were subsequently thawed in a 37 degrees C water bath. A purity of at least 90% was achieved for sorted or isolated CD4+, CD8+ and CD8+ TEMRA cells. The CDR3 numbers 13 residues from cysteine through phenylalanine. CDR3 DNA is the only sequence kept; it has 39 bases, read in frame from the first base. V is clipped by 4 bases and J by 9 bases, and the sequence between their germline boundaries is 13 bases long.

This TCR came from a human donor with Susac syndrome. The rearranged chain carries TRBV12-3 or TRBV12-4 and TRBJ2-1; the D assignment is uncertain and may be TRBD1 or TRBD2, with 5 bases supporting each. The sample comprised CD4+ T cells from PBMCs. In nucleotides, the sequence is TGTGCCAGCAGTTCGTTCCTGGGGGTTGAGCAGTTCTTC. The translation is CASSSFLGVEQFF.